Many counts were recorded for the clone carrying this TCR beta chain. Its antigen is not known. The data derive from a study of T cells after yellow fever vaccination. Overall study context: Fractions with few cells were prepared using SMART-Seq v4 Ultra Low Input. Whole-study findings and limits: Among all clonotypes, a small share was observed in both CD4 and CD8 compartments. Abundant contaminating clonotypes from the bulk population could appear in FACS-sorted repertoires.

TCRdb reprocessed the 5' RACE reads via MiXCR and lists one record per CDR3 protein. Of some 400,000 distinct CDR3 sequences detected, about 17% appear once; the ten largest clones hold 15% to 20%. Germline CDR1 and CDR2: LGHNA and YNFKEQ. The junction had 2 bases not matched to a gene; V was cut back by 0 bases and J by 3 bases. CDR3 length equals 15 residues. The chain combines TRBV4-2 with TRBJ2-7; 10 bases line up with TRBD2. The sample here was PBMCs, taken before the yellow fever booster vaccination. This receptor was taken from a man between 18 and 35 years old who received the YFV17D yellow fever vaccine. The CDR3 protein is CASSQDLAGGYEQYF. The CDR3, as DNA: TGTGCCAGCAGCCAAGATTTAGCGGGGGGCTACGAGCAGTACTTC.